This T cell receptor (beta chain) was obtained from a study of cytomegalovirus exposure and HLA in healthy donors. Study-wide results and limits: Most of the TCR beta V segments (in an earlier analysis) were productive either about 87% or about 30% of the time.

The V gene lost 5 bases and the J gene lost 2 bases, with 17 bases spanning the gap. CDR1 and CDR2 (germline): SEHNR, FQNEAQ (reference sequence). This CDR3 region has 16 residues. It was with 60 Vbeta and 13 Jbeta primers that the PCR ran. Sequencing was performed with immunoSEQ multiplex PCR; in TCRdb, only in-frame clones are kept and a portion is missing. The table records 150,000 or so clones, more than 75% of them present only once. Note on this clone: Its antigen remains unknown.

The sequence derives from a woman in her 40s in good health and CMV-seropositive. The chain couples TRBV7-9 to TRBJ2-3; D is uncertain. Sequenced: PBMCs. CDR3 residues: CASSLHPPQATDTQYF. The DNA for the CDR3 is TGTGCCAGCAGCCTCCACCCCCCCCAGGCCACAGATACGCAGTATTTT.